This T cell receptor beta chain was captured in a study of cytomegalovirus exposure and HLA in healthy donors (TCRdb year 2017). Turning to the overall study: In an earlier analysis of under 750 of the donors, about 260 Gb of sequence data and 90 million to 130 million unique TCR beta sequences from about 180 million T cells were reported. The study aimed to test whether signatures of past pathogen exposure could be identified by cataloging public T cell receptors. The later analysis used no new phenotypic data to find candidate immune exposures, relying instead on TCR beta sequences and their occurrence across donors. A later analysis re-examined previously published TCR beta repertoires from 500 to 700 donors and added high-resolution HLA genotyping to investigate patterns of TCR occurrence. HLA typing covered class I and class II loci at four-digit resolution. About 5 DR-DQ haplotypes were handled as single units for association and clustering, since linkage in the cohort was strong. Across 398 genotyped donors of the cohort, an average of about 200,000 unique TCR beta nucleotide sequences per donor were sequenced, and approximately 19% of those sequences were non-productive. Roughly 290 gigabases of sequencing data and about 92 million unique TCR sequences made up an early release that covered 500 to 650 HLA-typed donors. Every repertoire in the discovery cohort had been generated on one and the same sequencing platform. Donor age, sex, ethnicity and CMV serostatus were compiled alongside the repertoire data. A later genetic analysis used genome-wide SNP genotypes for about 65% of the roughly 670 donors, treating that subset as a discovery cohort. In addition to the first cohort of roughly 700 subjects, a separate validation cohort of approximately 130 different subjects was used. An earlier analysis of 587 of the donors applied high-throughput TCR beta sequencing to assess whether each TCR beta V gene segment acted as functional or pseudogenic. The number of donors typed differed by locus, with roughly 620-630 for A, B, C, DRB1 and DQB1, more than 500 for DQA1, 600 to 610 for DPA1, and some 470 for DPB1. To predict cytomegalovirus infection status, the study combined high-throughput TCR immunosequencing, statistical association of individual TCRs with disease status, and machine learning. The study used immunosequencing to profile the T cell repertoires of approximately 640 subjects and linked those repertoires to cytomegalovirus serostatus. Of the roughly 400 genotyped donors, 65% to 90% were placed in the genetic ancestry cluster associated with self-reported Caucasian donors.

The receptor library was made with the immunoSEQ multiplex PCR assay. The multiplex PCR relied on a mix of 60 forward primers for TCR Vbeta segments and 13 reverse primers for TCR Jbeta segments. A multiplex PCR assay on genomic DNA amplified the CDR3 region of rearranged TCR beta genes. The Illumina HiSeq System was used to sequence the amplified TCR beta libraries as 87-base-pair reads. Per the original workflow: A later analysis counted around 72 million unique TCR beta chains across the approximately 700 repertoires, and 9.5 million to 11 million of these chains were shared by at least two donors. Raw reads were error-corrected and collapsed into unique sequences by a nearest-neighbor algorithm in which closely related sequences were merged to remove PCR and sequencing errors. Alignment of CDR3 sequences to IMGT reference sequences was used to assign V, D and J gene segments. For a sequence to be retained, a match of at least six nucleotides was required to both a V gene segment and a J gene segment. Rearrangements were called productive when the CDR3 lacked stop codons and stayed in frame with V and J; all others were non-productive. CDR3 was defined according to IMGT convention as the region running from the second conserved V-encoded cysteine to the conserved J-encoded phenylalanine. The earlier analysis of about 560 of the donors excluded any sequence lacking an unambiguous match to a single V gene segment. An earlier analysis of several hundred of the donors classified V segments as functional when productive rearrangements were above 56.7% and as segregating when the standard deviation between donors was above 5%. A statistical classification framework was built to diagnose cytomegalovirus status from the catalog of TCR beta chain sequences. In a later analysis, V and J genes were assigned by comparing TCR nucleotide sequences against IMGT/GENE-DB human TR gene sequences. A later analysis assigned CDR3 sequences and most-parsimonious VDJ recombination scenarios with the TCRdist pipeline. In a later analysis, each TCR beta chain was defined by its CDR3 amino acid sequence together with its V-gene family, and reads lacking a unique V-gene family were excluded. A later analysis removed several hundred highly shared, low-generation-probability nucleotide sequences to deal with suspected cross-contamination and a sequencing artifact. In a later analysis, a clonal expansion index was calculated for each public chain from normalized within-repertoire ranks of inferred template counts. In a later analysis, generation probabilities were computed with a VDJ recombination model fitted to out-of-frame rearrangements, and the resulting probabilities were checked against IGoR. Hypergeometric tests were used in a later analysis to score TCR-TCR, TCR-HLA and TCR-CMV co-occurrence, with a repertoire-size bias correction applied to the TCR pairs. False discovery rates were estimated in a later analysis by permuting HLA or CMV assignments 20 times. In a later analysis, co-occurring TCRs were grouped using DBSCAN, with TCRdist sequence similarity added in when clustering inside HLA-allele-positive subsets. Co-occurrence clustering excluded repertoires with fewer than 30,000 or more than 120,000 public chains, plus five with anomalous nucleotide sharing. The immuneACCESS repertoire file appears here via TCRdb, limited to in-frame rearrangements. These files lack a portion of the clones; in checked studies, under half of the deficit traces to unresolved V genes, and the cause of the others is not known. V, J and clone size were drawn from that table, and D and trimming were deduced from the DNA. Counted in this sample were around 120,000 clones; 81% of them appeared once. The ten largest clones capture about 1.8% of the sample.

The CDR3 measures 13 amino acids from cysteine to phenylalanine. This entry keeps only the CDR3 DNA: 39 bases, framed from base 1. Trimmed from V: 10 bases; trimmed from J: 4 bases; junction bases lacking a gene match: 10. Based on the germline V gene (reference sequence), the CDR1 and CDR2 sequences are MNHEY and SMNVEV. Regarding this clone: Its antigen is not yet known. Within one base of it there is no much larger clone, and no base qualities were kept.

The cohort was made up of hundreds of healthy bone marrow donors. Cohort members were all nominally healthy when sampled, although unrecorded immune exposures were likely present. The donor was CMV seronegative and belonged to the group of 352 seronegative cohort members. A peripheral blood sample was collected from each donor, and TCR beta sequencing was performed on peripheral blood mononuclear cells. The Qiagen DNeasy Blood Extraction Kit was used to extract genomic DNA from the blood cell samples. What the research found in general, with its limitations: A later analysis associated 15,000 or so TCR beta sequences with specific HLA alleles at a false discovery rate of 0.05. In vitro tests confirmed that a few of the cytomegalovirus-associated TCR beta chains recognize cytomegalovirus antigens. CMV serostatus was the only immune exposure information available for the cohort. In an earlier analysis of some 640 of the donors, most TCR beta V segments were observed in productive rearrangements about 87% or about 30% of the time, broadly matching IMGT annotations. HLA typing was unavailable for some donors at each locus, so association tests used only the typed subset. The sequencing pipeline was judged likely to have produced a cluster of highly shared sequence variants as a technical artifact. Correlated functional status among segregating V segments might reflect linkage disequilibrium, but an unknown experimental factor could not be ruled out. Roughly 17 rarely observed V segments, including chromosome 9 orphons, were excluded from the earlier analysis of 550 to 700 of the donors because counts were too low. The authors suggested that the approach could potentially be extended to other disease states and immunological phenotypes. Some IMGT-functional V segments, including TRBV6-2 and TRBV6-3, could not be distinguished by the 87-base-pair reads and were therefore excluded. Compared with the roughly 670-donor mean, donors in an Asian-associated ancestry cluster had fewer N-insertions in productive TCRs, according to a later genetic analysis. In a later analysis, the rate of TCR association differed among HLA loci, with DRB1 alleles having the most associated TCRs and HLA-C alleles having the fewest. When HLA alleles, especially DR and DQ, strongly co-occurred, attributing TCR associations to individual alleles was difficult. The cohort was sequenced for TCR beta chains only, and without alpha or paired-chain data the features that could be detected were limited. The classifier was reported to diagnose cytomegalovirus status with high specificity and sensitivity in both the original cohort and the validation cohort. Sequencing depth was assumed to be roughly uniform across donors in the presence/absence analyses, though that assumption may not hold. While some public TCRs were present in many individuals, most TCR sequences turned up only very rarely across donors. A later analysis found that HLA-associated TCR beta chains were more clonally expanded and had lower generation probabilities than equally common non-associated chains. The study listed approximately 150 TCR beta chains as associated with cytomegalovirus. A further reported finding was that TCR beta sequences accurately predicted the HLA-A and HLA-B alleles for most subjects in the first cohort. In a later analysis, several top co-occurrence clusters were reported to appear linked to parvovirus B19, influenza, CMV and Epstein-Barr virus. An association between a missense DCLRE1C variant and V-gene and J-gene trimming of TCR beta chains was found in a later genetic analysis and replicated in an independent cohort. According to a later analysis, most CMV-associated TCR beta chains appeared to be HLA-restricted, and the HLA associations seemed to be driven largely by CMV exposure.

Input material: PBMCs. The rearrangement combines TRBV27 with TRBJ2-7, with TRBD1 matching 7 junction bases. This clonotype was obtained from a man in his late teens or twenties in good health and CMV-seronegative. CDR3 protein: CATSRDRIYEQYF. The DNA sequence is as follows: TGTGCCACCTCGAGGGACAGAATTTACGAGCAGTACTTC.